What follows are 3 T cell receptor beta chains derived from one specimen sequenced in a study of OX40 agonist ivuxolimab in advanced cancers. Assay: immunoSEQ multiplex PCR; the TCRdb copy retains only in-frame clones and omits some. The data contain about 52,000 clones, approximately 86% of them singletons. The sample in question was CD4+ or CD8+ T cells sorted from blood, obtained in a trial of the OX40 agonist ivuxolimab. These receptors originate from an adult with an advanced solid tumor such as melanoma, head and neck, liver or kidney cancer.

The chain couples TRBV5-3 to TRBJ1-4; 7 positions agree with TRBD1. TRBV5-3 is sorted into the ORF group, with uncertain function. After removal of 4 bases from V and 6 bases from J, the junction contained 15 bases not matched to a gene. The CDR3 spans 17 residues. The CDR3 spells CARSQRGGRQGDEKLFF. CDR3 sequence (DNA): TGTGCCAGAAGCCAGAGGGGCGGGCGACAGGGCGATGAAAAACTGTTTTTT.

V gene TRBV18 combines with J gene TRBJ1-1; no clear D. The CDR3 totals 14 residues. The germline V gene encodes CDR1 KGHSH and CDR2 LQKENI. V shed 5 bases and J shed 2 bases, with 12 bases lying between them. In nucleotides, the CDR3 is TGTGCCAGCTCAGACTTTCCAGAAAACACTGAAGCTTTCTTT. This translates into CASSDFPENTEAFF.

This clone was counted a single time. The same CDR3 also results from other DNA sequences found in this sample. The genes are TRBV27 and TRBJ1-5; D is perhaps TRBD1 (6 bases). Germline CDR1 is MNHEY and CDR2 is SMNVEV (reference sequence). Trimming removed 0 bases at V and 0 bases at J, with 9 bases between. The length of the CDR3 is 16 residues. The CDR3 spells CASSLSAGDSNQPQHF. DNA of the CDR3: TGTGCCAGCAGTTTATCAGCAGGGGATAGCAATCAGCCCCAGCATTTT.